Shown below are 10 T cell receptor beta chains from a single sample sequenced in a study of shared clonotypes between healthy human individuals. Profiling relied on immunoSEQ multiplex PCR, and the TCRdb table lists in-frame clones only, not all of them. Of fewer than 850,000 clones listed, about 96% are singletons. Positive CCR7 selection of CD45RO-negative cells yielded the naive CD8 cells, and terminally differentiated effector memory CD45RA+ cells were excluded. Sample: naive CD8+ T cells sorted from blood. The receptors were gathered from a man aged 30 to 45 in good health.

This chain connects TRBV7-9 to TRBJ2-1; the match to TRBD2 covers 14 bases. Germline V gene sequence: CDR1 SEHNR, CDR2 FQNEAQ (reference sequence). The CDR3 totals 15 residues. The junction had 5 bases not matched to a gene; V was cut back by 5 bases and J by 8 bases. CDR3 sequence (DNA): TGTGCCAGCAGCACCGGGACTAGCGGGAGAGATGAGCAGTTCTTC. Translating it yields CASSTGTSGRDEQFF.

Details on this clone: Different DNA sequences within this sample yield the same CDR3. The V and J genes are TRBV5-1 and TRBJ2-1; 8 positions agree with TRBD2. V trimming: 1 base; J trimming: 0 bases; junction bases outside the gene matches: 0. The CDR3 is made up of 15 amino acids. The germline V gene encodes CDR1 SGHRS and CDR2 YFSETQ. This CDR3 reads CASSLSGSSYNEQFF. The CDR3 coding sequence is TGCGCCAGCAGCTTGAGCGGGAGCTCCTACAATGAGCAGTTCTTC.

This rearrangement joins TRBV30 to TRBJ1-3; the D is unclear. The CDR3 spans 12 residues. V shed 0 bases and J shed 4 bases, with 4 bases lying between them. Germline CDR1 is GTSNPN and CDR2 is SVGIG (reference sequence). CDR3 in amino acids: CAWSVEGNTIYF. CDR3 sequence (DNA): TGTGCCTGGAGTGTAGAGGGAAACACCATATATTTT.

The genes are TRBV9 and TRBJ1-5; TRBD1 might be the D (6 bases). The germline V and J ends were trimmed by 0 bases and 6 bases, with 10 bases remaining between them. The CDR3 is 14 residues long. Germline loops: CDR1 SGDLS, CDR2 YYNGEE. The CDR3 region is CASSVDGGPQPQHF. The CDR3 bases are TGTGCCAGCAGCGTAGACGGGGGGCCTCAGCCCCAGCATTTT.

The V gene is TRBV7-2, the J gene TRBJ2-7; 7 bases match TRBD2. V lost 2 bases to trimming and J lost 4 bases; unmatched junction nucleotides: 5. This CDR3 has 14 residues. Germline loops: CDR1 SGHTA, CDR2 FQGNSA. CDR3 in amino acids: CASSLIASGYEQYF. The CDR3 DNA follows: TGTGCCAGCAGCTTAATCGCTAGCGGATACGAGCAGTACTTC.

V is TRBV9 and J is TRBJ1-1; the match to TRBD1 covers 7 bases. Germline V CDR1 and CDR2: SGDLS, YYNGEE. The V segment lost 3 bases and the J segment 1 base; nucleotides outside the gene matches: 9. The CDR3 extends over 16 amino acids. The CDR3, as DNA: TGTGCCAGCAGCGGTAGACCGACAGGGACGAACACTGAAGCTTTCTTT. Amino acid sequence: CASSGRPTGTNTEAFF.

This chain links TRBV27 with TRBJ2-2; D ambiguous. Germline V gives CDR1 MNHEY, CDR2 SMNVEV (reference sequence). Trimming took 7 bases from V and 1 from J, leaving 7 bases between them. This CDR3 region has 13 residues. In DNA form, the CDR3 reads TGTGCCAGCAAGATGGAGAACACCGGGGAGCTGTTTTTT. Translation: CASKMENTGELFF.

This clone was observed a handful of times. The rearrangement links TRBV5-6 to TRBJ2-7; D is uncertain. Trimming left V 1 base short and J 6 bases short, with 5 bases between. The CDR3 totals 11 residues. From germline, CDR1 is SGHDT and CDR2 YYEEEE. In DNA, the CDR3 is TGTGCCAGCAGCTTGACGAGCGAGCAGTACTTC. Amino acids: CASSLTSEQYF.

V gene TRBV11-2 combines with J gene TRBJ2-1; a possible D gene is TRBD1 (5 bases). Germline V CDR1 and CDR2: SGHAT, FQNNGV. The CDR3 spans 17 residues. With 5 bases removed from V and 0 bases from J, the gap between germline ends came to 17 bases. The chain's CDR3 is CASSPSKGRDSYNEQFF. CDR3 DNA: TGTGCCAGCAGCCCAAGTAAGGGCAGGGACTCCTACAATGAGCAGTTCTTC.

This clone came up once. The CDR3 reads CASLEGMYNEQFF. The DNA for the CDR3 is TGTGCCTCTCTGGAGGGCATGTACAATGAGCAGTTCTTC. The genes are TRBV30 and TRBJ2-1, with D tentatively TRBD2 (6 bases). Germline-derived CDR1 and CDR2 are GTSNPN and SVGIG (reference sequence). This CDR3 spans 13 amino acids. The ends were cut back, 7 bases at V and 4 bases at J, with 14 bases in the middle.